This is a list of T cell receptor beta chains from one sample in a study of response to subunit inactivated influenza vaccine. TCRdb processed the RT-PCR reads anew with MiXCR; each CDR3 protein has one entry. The top ten clones hold approximately 10% of a sample with about 180,000 distinct CDR3 sequences, around 9.2% of them seen once. The source was non-naive T cells sorted from PBMCs, collected on the day of vaccination. Receptor source: a man aged 45 to 65 who received an inactivated influenza vaccine. Each CDR3 is given with its conserved first and last residue. Fields, in order: D gene, V gene, CDR3 length, clone size, J gene, CDR3 DNA, CDR3 protein. D genes are given only for firm matches. Not every row has a clone size; where given, it reads once, few, many or a size class.

d_gene: -
v_gene: TRBV28
len: 15
abundance: few
j_gene: TRBJ1-3
CDR3nt: TGTGCCAGCAGTTTCCCGGGAGAATCTGGAAACACCATATATTTT
CDR3aa: CASSFPGESGNTIYF

d_gene: -
v_gene: TRBV4-1
len: 13
abundance: few
j_gene: TRBJ2-7
CDR3nt: TGCGCCAGCGCCATGACGGATCAGACCGAGCAGTACTTC
CDR3aa: CASAMTDQTEQYF

d_gene: -
v_gene: TRBV19
len: 15
abundance: few
j_gene: TRBJ2-4
CDR3nt: TGTGCCAGTAGTATTAGTGCCCTAGCCAAAAACATTCAGTACTTC
CDR3aa: CASSISALAKNIQYF

d_gene: -
v_gene: TRBV7-2
len: 14
abundance: -
j_gene: TRBJ2-7
CDR3nt: TGTGCCAGCAGCCCGGGTTCCGGGGCATACGAGCAGTACTTC
CDR3aa: CASSPGSGAYEQYF

d_gene: -
v_gene: TRBV5-1
len: 17
abundance: -
j_gene: TRBJ1-6
CDR3nt: TGCGCCAGCAGCTTGGAGGGACGGAGCTCCTATAATTCACCCCTCCACTTT
CDR3aa: CASSLEGRSSYNSPLHF

d_gene: -
v_gene: TRBV29-1
len: 15
abundance: -
j_gene: TRBJ1-1
CDR3nt: TGCAGCGTTGGGGGAGGGAGGGGGAAGAACACTGAAGCTTTCTTT
CDR3aa: CSVGGGRGKNTEAFF

d_gene: -
v_gene: TRBV4-3
len: 14
abundance: many
j_gene: TRBJ2-3
CDR3nt: TGCGCCAGCAGCCAAGAGGGCAGCACAGATACGCAGTATTTT
CDR3aa: CASSQEGSTDTQYF

d_gene: TRBD2
v_gene: TRBV25-1
len: 15
abundance: few
j_gene: TRBJ2-2
CDR3nt: TGTGCCAGCGAGGGACTAGCGGGCGCCAACGGGGAGCTGTTTTTT
CDR3aa: CASEGLAGANGELFF

d_gene: TRBD1
v_gene: TRBV7-8
len: 13
abundance: many
j_gene: TRBJ2-1
CDR3nt: TGTGCCAGCAGCTTGGACAGGGTTGGTGAGCAGTTCTTC
CDR3aa: CASSLDRVGEQFF

d_gene: -
v_gene: TRBV12-3/TRBV12-4
len: 14
abundance: many
j_gene: TRBJ1-6
CDR3nt: TGTGCCAGCAGTTTAGGGTCACAGGGATCACCCCTCCACTTT
CDR3aa: CASSLGSQGSPLHF

d_gene: TRBD2
v_gene: TRBV29-1
len: 12
abundance: many
j_gene: TRBJ2-1
CDR3nt: TGCAGCGGCGGGAGGAGGAACAATGAGCAGTTCTTC
CDR3aa: CSGGRRNNEQFF

d_gene: TRBD2
v_gene: TRBV10-3
len: 19
abundance: -
j_gene: TRBJ2-3
CDR3nt: TGTGCCATCAGTGACCTCATGGGAGGGAGCCATTTTAGCACAGATACGCAGTATTTT
CDR3aa: CAISDLMGGSHFSTDTQYF

d_gene: -
v_gene: TRBV6-5
len: 13
abundance: -
j_gene: TRBJ2-5
CDR3nt: TGTGCCAGCAGTTACAGTGGTGGAGAGACCCAGTACTTC
CDR3aa: CASSYSGGETQYF

d_gene: TRBD2
v_gene: TRBV7-2
len: 16
abundance: -
j_gene: TRBJ2-1
CDR3nt: TGTGCCAGCAGCAGACCACATAGCGGGGGGGCGAATGAGCAGTTCTTC
CDR3aa: CASSRPHSGGANEQFF

d_gene: -
v_gene: TRBV5-1
len: 15
abundance: many
j_gene: TRBJ2-5
CDR3nt: TGCGCCAGCAGCTTGGCCGAGTTAGAACAAGAGACCCAGTACTTC
CDR3aa: CASSLAELEQETQYF

d_gene: TRBD2
v_gene: TRBV7-9
len: 14
abundance: few
j_gene: TRBJ2-1
CDR3nt: TGTGCCAGCAGCCGTTCGGGACTAGCAAATGAGCAGTTCTTC
CDR3aa: CASSRSGLANEQFF

d_gene: -
v_gene: TRBV15
len: 18
abundance: -
j_gene: TRBJ2-4
CDR3nt: TGTGCCACCAGCCCATTTAGGTGGGGGGAGCAGATCAAAAACATTCAGTACTTC
CDR3aa: CATSPFRWGEQIKNIQYF

d_gene: -
v_gene: TRBV6-2/TRBV6-3
len: 15
abundance: few
j_gene: TRBJ1-2
CDR3nt: TGTGCCAGCAGTTACTCGAGACAGGCAATCTATGGCTACACCTTC
CDR3aa: CASSYSRQAIYGYTF

d_gene: -
v_gene: TRBV6-6
len: 12
abundance: -
j_gene: TRBJ2-7
CDR3nt: TGTGCCAGCAGTTACTCGGGCAGCGAGCAGTACTTC
CDR3aa: CASSYSGSEQYF

d_gene: TRBD1
v_gene: TRBV11-2
len: 14
abundance: few
j_gene: TRBJ1-1
CDR3nt: TGTGCCAGCAGCTTAGATCGGACAGGGGCGAAAGCTTTCTTT
CDR3aa: CASSLDRTGAKAFF

d_gene: -
v_gene: TRBV10-3
len: 14
abundance: few
j_gene: TRBJ1-5
CDR3nt: TGTGCCATCAGTGAGTCGGGCATGCAGCAGCCCCAGCATTTT
CDR3aa: CAISESGMQQPQHF

d_gene: -
v_gene: TRBV20-1
len: 14
abundance: many
j_gene: TRBJ2-7
CDR3nt: TGCAGTGCCAACCCCAGAGGGGGGAACTACGAGCAGTACTTC
CDR3aa: CSANPRGGNYEQYF